The clone carrying this T cell receptor (beta chain) was found a few times. Its antigen is still unknown. This specimen comes from a study of vaccination and CD4 T cells after COVID-19. The overall study: Collection of post-vaccine samples followed dose two by a median about 72 days, spanning a range of 14 to 241.

This CDR3 has 16 amino acids. The V gene's germline CDR1 is KGHDR and CDR2 SFDVKD. Trimming removed 4 bases at V and 5 bases at J, with 17 bases between. The treatment here: approximately 9-day PBMC culture with coronavirus spike peptide pools or control peptides (ViraFEST assay). Sequence data for DNA of cultured CD4+ T cells were generated by the Oncomine TCR Beta short-read assay. TCRdb independently ran MiXCR on the PCR reads; one entry per CDR3 protein. The sample shows 6,500 to 9,500 distinct CDR3 sequences, approximately 55% of them seen only once. This chain uses TRBV24-1 with TRBJ2-1; D may be TRBD1 or TRBD2 (7 bases each). Sequencing was performed on CD4+ T cells from blood, cultured in vitro. The TCR comes from a human donor who had recovered from COVID-19. CDR3 sequence: CATSDSRGGPHNEQFF. In DNA form, the CDR3 reads TGTGCCACCAGTGACTCCAGGGGGGGGCCCCACAATGAGCAGTTCTTC.